This T cell receptor (beta chain) was sequenced for a study of blood T cell repertoires in COVID-19. The germline gives CDR1 MNHEY, CDR2 SVGAGI. The CDR3 covers 13 residues. Trimming took off 5 bases at V and 0 bases at J, with 5 bases between the two ends. Assay used: immunoSEQ multiplex PCR; TCRdb lists only in-frame clones, some missing. Of roughly 150,000 clones listed, 70% to 90% are singletons. Sequenced material: peripheral blood. The chain recombines TRBV6-5 with TRBJ2-1; the D is unclear. The clonotype was recovered from a woman aged 70 to 79 with acute or convalescent COVID-19. The CDR3 nucleotides read TGTGCCAGCAGTCCCAGCTCCTACAATGAGCAGTTCTTC. Protein sequence: CASSPSSYNEQFF.